This T cell receptor beta chain was identified in a study of Tregs in tolerant kidney transplant recipients. Findings of the study overall: Changing PCR primers prevented nucleotide comparison between some patients' samples.

V lost 4 bases to trimming and J lost 5 bases, with 15 bases between them. The CDR3 runs to 15 residues. The germline V gene encodes CDR1 MNHEY and CDR2 SVGAGI. Recipients received nonmyeloablative bone marrow transplants from related graft donors, with transient mixed chimerism. Unstimulated regulatory T cells (CD4+CD25+CD127-), CD4+CD25- non-regulatory cells, CD4 and CD8 cells were FACS-sorted from thawed PBMCs. Sequencing was performed with immunoSEQ multiplex PCR; in TCRdb, only in-frame clones are kept and a portion is missing. The table lists 50,000 to 55,000 clones, roughly nine tenths of them singletons. This clone was observed once. Its specificity is unknown.

The rearrangement uses TRBV6-5 and TRBJ2-1, with D possibly matching TRBD2 (6 bases). This receptor was identified in a human patient who received a combined kidney and bone marrow transplant. Some T cells may be graft donor cells. The specimen comprised CD8+ T cells from blood (PBMCs), sampled 24 months after the transplant. CDR3 DNA: TGTGCCAGCAGTTCGTGGGCTAGCGCTCACAATGAGCAGTTCTTC. This translates into CASSSWASAHNEQFF.